The clone carrying this TCR beta chain was observed a few times. The data were taken from a study of response to subunit inactivated influenza vaccine. CDR1 and CDR2 (germline): SGHDT, YYEEEE. V was pared by 3 bases and J by 14 bases, with 9 bases of the junction left unmatched. The CDR3 has 15 amino acids. TCRdb re-analysed the RT-PCR reads in MiXCR, keeping a single row per CDR3 protein. Of 500,000 to 600,000 distinct CDR3 sequences in the sample, approximately 12% were seen once. The receptor was isolated from a man over 45 who received an inactivated influenza vaccine. V is TRBV5-6 and J is TRBJ2-3; 16 nucleotides agree with TRBD2. This sample comprised PBMCs from blood, obtained on the day of vaccination. CDR3 nucleotide sequence: TGTGCCAGCAGCTCAGCGGGACTAGCGGGGGGGCCCCTGTATTTT. This translates into CASSSAGLAGGPLYF. The full variable domain, with the rest looked up from reference TRBV5-6 and TRBJ2-3, is DAGVTQSPTHLIKTRGQQVTLRCSPKSGHDTVSWYQQALGQGPQFIFQYYEEEERQRGNFPDRFSGHQFPNYSSELNVNALLLGDSALYLCASSSAGLAGGPLYFGPGTRLTVL.